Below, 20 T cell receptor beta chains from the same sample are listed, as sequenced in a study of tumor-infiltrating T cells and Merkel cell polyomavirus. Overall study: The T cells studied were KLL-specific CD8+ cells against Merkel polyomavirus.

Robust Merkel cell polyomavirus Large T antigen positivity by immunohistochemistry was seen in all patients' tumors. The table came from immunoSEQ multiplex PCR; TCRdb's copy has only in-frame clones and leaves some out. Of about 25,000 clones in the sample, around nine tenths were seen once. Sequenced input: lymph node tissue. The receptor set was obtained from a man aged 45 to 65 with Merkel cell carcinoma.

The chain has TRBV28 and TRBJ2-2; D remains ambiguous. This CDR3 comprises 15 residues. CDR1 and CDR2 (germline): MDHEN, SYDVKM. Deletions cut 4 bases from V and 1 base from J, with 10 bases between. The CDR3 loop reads CASSSSLRNTGELFF. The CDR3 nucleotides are TGTGCCAGCAGTTCGTCCCTCCGGAACACCGGGGAGCTGTTTTTT.

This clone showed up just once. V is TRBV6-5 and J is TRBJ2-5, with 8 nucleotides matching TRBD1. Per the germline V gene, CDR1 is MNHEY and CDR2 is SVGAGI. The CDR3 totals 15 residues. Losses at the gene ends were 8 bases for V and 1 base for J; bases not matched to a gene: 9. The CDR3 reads CASRDRGLVQETQYF. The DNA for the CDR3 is TGTGCCAGCCGAGACAGGGGACTTGTCCAAGAGACCCAGTACTTC.

The CDR3, as DNA: TGTGCCAGCAGCCTAATATTGGGAACCATCGCAGGGGGCACAGATACGCAGTATTTT. Translation: CASSLILGTIAGGTDTQYF. The chain carries TRBV7-6 and TRBJ2-3, with D tentatively TRBD1 (6 bases). The CDR3 runs 19 residues. Trimming took 5 bases from V and 1 from J, leaving 25 bases between them. Germline V CDR1 and CDR2: SGHVS, FNYEAQ.

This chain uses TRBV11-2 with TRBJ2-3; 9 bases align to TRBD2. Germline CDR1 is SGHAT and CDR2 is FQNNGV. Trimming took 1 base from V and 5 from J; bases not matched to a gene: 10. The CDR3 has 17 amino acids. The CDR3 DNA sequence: TGTGCCAGCAGCTTAGGCGGGGGGGCATCTAGGAGAGATACGCAGTATTTT. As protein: CASSLGGGASRRDTQYF.

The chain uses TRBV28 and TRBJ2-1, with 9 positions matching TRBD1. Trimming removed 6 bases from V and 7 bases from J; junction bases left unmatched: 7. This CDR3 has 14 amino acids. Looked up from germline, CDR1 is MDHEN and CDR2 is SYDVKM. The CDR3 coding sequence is TGTGCCAGCAGGAGACAGGGGGGACGGAATGAGCAGTTCTTC. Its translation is CASRRQGGRNEQFF.

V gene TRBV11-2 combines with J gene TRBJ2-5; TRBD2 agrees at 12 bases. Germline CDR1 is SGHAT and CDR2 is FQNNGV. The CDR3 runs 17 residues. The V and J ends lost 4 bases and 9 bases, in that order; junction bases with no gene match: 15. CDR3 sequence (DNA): TGTGCCAGCAGCTCCCGGACTAGCGGGGATACAAGTCTGTCCCAGTACTTC. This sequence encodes CASSSRTSGDTSLSQYF.

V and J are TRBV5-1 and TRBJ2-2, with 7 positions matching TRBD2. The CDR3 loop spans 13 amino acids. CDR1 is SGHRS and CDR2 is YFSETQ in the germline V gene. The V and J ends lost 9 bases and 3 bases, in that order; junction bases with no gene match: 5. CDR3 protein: CATRGGDTGELFF. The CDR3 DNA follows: TGCGCCACCCGGGGAGGGGACACCGGGGAGCTGTTTTTT.

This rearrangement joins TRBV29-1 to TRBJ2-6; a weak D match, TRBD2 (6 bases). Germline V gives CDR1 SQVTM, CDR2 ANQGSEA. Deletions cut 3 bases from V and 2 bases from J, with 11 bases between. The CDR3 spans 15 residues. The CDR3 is CSVEGGAAGANVLTF. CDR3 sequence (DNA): TGCAGCGTTGAGGGCGGGGCTGCTGGGGCCAACGTCCTGACTTTC.

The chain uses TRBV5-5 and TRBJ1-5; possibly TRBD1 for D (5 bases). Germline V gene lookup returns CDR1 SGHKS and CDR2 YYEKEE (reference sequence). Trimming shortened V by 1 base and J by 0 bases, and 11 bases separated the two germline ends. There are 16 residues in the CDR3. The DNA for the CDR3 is TGTGCCAGCAGCTTGCTCGGGGGGGATAGCAATCAGCCCCAGCATTTT. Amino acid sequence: CASSLLGGDSNQPQHF.

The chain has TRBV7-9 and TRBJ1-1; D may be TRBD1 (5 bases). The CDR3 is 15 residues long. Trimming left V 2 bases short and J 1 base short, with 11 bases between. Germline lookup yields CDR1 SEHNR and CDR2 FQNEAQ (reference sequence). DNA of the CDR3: TGTGCCAGCAGCTTATCTGGGGCAGCGAACACTGAAGCTTTCTTT. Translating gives CASSLSGAANTEAFF.

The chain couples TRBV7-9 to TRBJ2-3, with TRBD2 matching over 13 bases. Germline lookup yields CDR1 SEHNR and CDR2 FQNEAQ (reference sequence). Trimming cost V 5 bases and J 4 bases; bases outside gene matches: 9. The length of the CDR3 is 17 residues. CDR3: CASSPRTSGSVSDTQYF. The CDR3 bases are TGTGCCAGCAGCCCAAGGACTAGCGGGAGTGTCTCAGATACGCAGTATTTT.

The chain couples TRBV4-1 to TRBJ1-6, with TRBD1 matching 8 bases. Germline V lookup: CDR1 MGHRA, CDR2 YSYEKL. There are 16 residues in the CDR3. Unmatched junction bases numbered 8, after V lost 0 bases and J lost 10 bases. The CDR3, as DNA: TGCGCCAGCAGCCAAGAGCAGGGGGCGGGAGAATCACCCCTCCACTTT. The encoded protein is CASSQEQGAGESPLHF.

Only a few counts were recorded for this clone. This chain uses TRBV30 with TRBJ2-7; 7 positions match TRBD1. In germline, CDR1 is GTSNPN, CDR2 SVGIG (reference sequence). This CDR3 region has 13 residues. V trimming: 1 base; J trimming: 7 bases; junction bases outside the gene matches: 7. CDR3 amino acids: CAWSETGPSEQYF. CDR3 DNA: TGTGCCTGGAGTGAGACAGGGCCCTCGGAGCAGTACTTC.

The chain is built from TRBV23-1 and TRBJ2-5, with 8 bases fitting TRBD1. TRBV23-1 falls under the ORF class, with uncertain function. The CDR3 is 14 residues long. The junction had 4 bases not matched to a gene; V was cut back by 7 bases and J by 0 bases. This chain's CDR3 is CASTDRVHQETQYF. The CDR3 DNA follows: TGCGCCAGCACGGACAGGGTACACCAAGAGACCCAGTACTTC.

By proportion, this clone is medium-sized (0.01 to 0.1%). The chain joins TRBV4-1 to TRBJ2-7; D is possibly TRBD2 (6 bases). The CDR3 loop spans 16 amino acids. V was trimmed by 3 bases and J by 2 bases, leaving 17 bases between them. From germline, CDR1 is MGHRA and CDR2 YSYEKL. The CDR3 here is CASSQVLTGVAYEQYF. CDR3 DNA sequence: TGCGCCAGCAGCCAGGTTCTAACGGGAGTTGCCTACGAGCAGTACTTC.

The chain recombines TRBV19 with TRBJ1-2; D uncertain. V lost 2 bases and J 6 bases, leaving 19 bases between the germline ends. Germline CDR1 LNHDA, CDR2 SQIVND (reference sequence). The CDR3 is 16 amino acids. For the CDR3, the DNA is TGTGCCAGTAGTATAAGGCGGTCACAAACGTCCCATGGCTACACCTTC. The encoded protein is CASSIRRSQTSHGYTF. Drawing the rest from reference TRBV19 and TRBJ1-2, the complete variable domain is DGGITQSPKYLFRKEGQNVTLSCEQNLNHDAMYWYRQDPGQGLRLIYYSQIVNDFQKGDIAEGYSVSREKKESFPLTVTSAQKNPTAFYLCASSIRRSQTSHGYTFGSGTRLTVV.

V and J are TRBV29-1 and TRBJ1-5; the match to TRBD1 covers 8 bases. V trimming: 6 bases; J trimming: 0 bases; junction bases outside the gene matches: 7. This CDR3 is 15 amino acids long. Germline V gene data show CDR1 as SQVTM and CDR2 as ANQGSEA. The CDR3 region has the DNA TGCAGCGTAGTTGACAGGGGCCATAGCAATCAGCCCCAGCATTTT. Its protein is CSVVDRGHSNQPQHF.

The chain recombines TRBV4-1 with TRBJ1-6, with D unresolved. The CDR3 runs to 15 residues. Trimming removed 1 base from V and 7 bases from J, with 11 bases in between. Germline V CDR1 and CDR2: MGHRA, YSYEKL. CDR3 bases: TGCGCCAGCAGCCAAGGATCTTACAGAAATTCACCCCTCCACTTT. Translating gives CASSQGSYRNSPLHF.

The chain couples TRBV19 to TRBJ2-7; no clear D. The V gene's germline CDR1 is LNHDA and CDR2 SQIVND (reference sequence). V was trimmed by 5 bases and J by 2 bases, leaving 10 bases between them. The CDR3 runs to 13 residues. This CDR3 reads CASSELRAYEQYF. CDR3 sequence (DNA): TGTGCCAGTAGTGAGTTACGGGCCTACGAGCAGTACTTC.

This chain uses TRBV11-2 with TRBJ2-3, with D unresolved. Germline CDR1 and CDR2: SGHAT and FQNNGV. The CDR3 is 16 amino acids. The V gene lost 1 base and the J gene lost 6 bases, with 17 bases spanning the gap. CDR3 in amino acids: CASSLVRVFLPDTQYF. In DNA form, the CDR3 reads TGTGCCAGCAGCTTAGTTCGGGTATTCTTGCCGGATACGCAGTATTTT. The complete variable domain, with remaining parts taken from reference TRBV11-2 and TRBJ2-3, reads EAGVAQSPRYKIIEKRQSVAFWCNPISGHATLYWYQQILGQGPKLLIQFQNNGVVDDSQLPKDRFSAERLKGVDSTLKIQPAKLEDSAVYLCASSLVRVFLPDTQYFGPGTRLTVL.